These 16 T cell receptor beta chains originate from one sample sequenced in a study of blood T cell repertoires in COVID-19. Assay used: immunoSEQ multiplex PCR; TCRdb lists only in-frame clones, some missing. The sample shows more than 120,000 clones, around 83% of them seen only once. Sequenced material: peripheral blood. These receptors came from a human donor with acute or convalescent COVID-19. The donor label of this sample is uncertain.

V and J are TRBV19 and TRBJ1-6; possible D gene TRBD1, 5 bases. CDR1 and CDR2 (germline): LNHDA, SQIVND (reference sequence). Trimming left V 6 bases short and J 9 bases short, with 21 bases between. CDR3 length: 16 residues. This CDR3 reads CASRDTGAEDGSPLHF. CDR3 coding DNA: TGTGCCAGTAGGGACACCGGAGCCGAGGATGGTTCACCCCTCCACTTT.

The gene calls are TRBV3-1 (or the pseudogene TRBV3-2) and TRBJ1-2; D unresolved. The CDR3 runs 16 residues. Germline CDR1 is LGHDT and CDR2 is YNNKEL (reference sequence). Trimming pared 5 bases from V and 0 bases from J, leaving 16 bases between. DNA of the CDR3: TGTGCCAGCAGCGAACGTGGGCCGAGAGCTAACTATGGCTACACCTTC. Translating it yields CASSERGPRANYGYTF.

This rearrangement joins TRBV5-1 to TRBJ1-6, with 9 nucleotides matching TRBD1. Trimming removed 4 bases from V and 9 bases from J; junction bases left unmatched: 14. This CDR3 spans 17 amino acids. Germline-derived CDR1 and CDR2 are SGHRS and YFSETQ. The CDR3 here is CASSAPGTGIRSSPLHF. The CDR3 region has the DNA TGCGCCAGCAGCGCACCCGGGACAGGGATTCGTAGTTCACCCCTCCACTTT.

This clone was recorded only once. The CDR3 reads CASSPGGPLNEQFF. CDR3 coding DNA: TGCGCCAGCAGCCCGGGGGGCCCCCTCAATGAGCAGTTCTTC. J is TRBJ2-1 and V is TRBV4-1; a weak D match, TRBD2 (7 bases). This CDR3 spans 14 amino acids. The V and J ends lost 4 bases and 6 bases respectively, with 13 bases between them. The germline V gene has CDR1 MGHRA and CDR2 YSYEKL.

The chain combines TRBV24-1 with TRBJ2-2, with D possibly TRBD2 on 7 matching bases. The germline CDR1 and CDR2 sequences are KGHDR and SFDVKD. V was shortened by 3 bases and J by 4 bases, with 14 bases between the two germline ends. The CDR3 consists of 16 residues. Here the CDR3 reads CATSDDRGGITGELFF. Written as DNA, the CDR3 is TGTGCCACCAGTGATGATAGGGGGGGCATCACCGGGGAGCTGTTTTTT.

This rearrangement joins TRBV5-1 to TRBJ2-1; 11 bases align to TRBD1. The V gene's germline CDR1 is SGHRS and CDR2 YFSETQ. The CDR3 runs 14 residues. V lost 6 bases and J lost 7; bases outside the gene matches: 6. CDR3 sequence reads: CASNPDRGLNEQFF. CDR3 nucleotides: TGCGCCAGCAACCCGGACAGGGGGCTGAATGAGCAGTTCTTC.

The chain has TRBV12-3 or TRBV12-4 and TRBJ1-1; 8 bases map to TRBD1. CDR3 length: 13 residues. V gave up 3 bases and J gave up 5 bases; unmatched junction bases: 2. The chain's CDR3 is CASSFTGGTEAFF. In nucleotides, the CDR3 is TGTGCCAGCAGTTTTACAGGGGGGACTGAAGCTTTCTTT.

CDR3 loop: CASSPRQGDTGELFF. For the CDR3, the DNA is TGTGCCAGCTCACCAAGGCAGGGCGACACCGGGGAGCTGTTTTTT. This chain joins TRBV18 and TRBJ2-2, with D possibly matching TRBD1 (5 bases). The V end was cut by 2 bases, the J end by 3 bases, with 10 bases between. CDR1 is KGHSH, CDR2 LQKENI, per germline. This CDR3 spans 15 amino acids.

This clone has a handful of counts. The V gene is TRBV19, the J gene TRBJ2-7; a possible D gene is TRBD1 (6 bases). The germline V and J ends were trimmed by 6 bases and 7 bases, with 16 bases remaining between them. This CDR3 comprises 13 residues. CDR1 is LNHDA, CDR2 SQIVND, per germline (reference sequence). Here the CDR3 DNA reads TGTGCCAGTAGAAGCGGACAGTTGGGAGAGCAGTACTTC. This sequence encodes CASRSGQLGEQYF.

The chain uses TRBV3-1 (or the pseudogene TRBV3-2) and TRBJ1-4; D possibly corresponds to TRBD1 (6 bases). Germline lookup yields CDR1 LGHDT and CDR2 YNNKEL (reference sequence). Trimming shortened V by 4 bases and J by 10 bases, and 19 bases separated the two germline ends. This CDR3 spans 15 amino acids. The CDR3 here is CASSPPPETGGKLFF. The CDR3 DNA reads TGTGCCAGCAGCCCACCCCCCGAGACAGGAGGAAAACTGTTTTTT.

The chain couples TRBV4-3 to TRBJ2-1; 9 bases are a match to TRBD2. This CDR3 is built from 16 residues. Trimming cost V 4 bases and J 2 bases; bases outside gene matches: 6. Germline CDR1 reads LGHNA; CDR2 reads YSLEER. This chain's CDR3 is CASSLGTSYTYNEQFF. The CDR3 coding sequence is TGCGCCAGCAGCCTTGGGACTAGCTACACCTACAATGAGCAGTTCTTC.

The chain is built from TRBV7-2 and TRBJ2-3; 9 bases align to TRBD1. Germline trimming cut 8 bases from V and 3 bases from J; bases unmatched to any gene: 12. This CDR3 has 16 residues. CDR1 is SGHTA and CDR2 is FQGNSA in the germline V gene. CDR3 protein: CASRLAGQGSTDTQYF. The CDR3 DNA reads TGTGCCAGCCGCCTCGCGGGACAGGGATCGACAGATACGCAGTATTTT.

The chain combines TRBV11-2 with TRBJ1-2; 10 bases map to TRBD1. This CDR3 is built from 14 residues. V lost 6 bases, J lost 2 bases, and 3 bases stayed unmatched. The germline CDR1 and CDR2 sequences are SGHAT and FQNNGV. The DNA of the CDR3 is TGTGCCAGCAGGTTGGGACAGGGGAACTATGGCTACACCTTC. It translates to CASRLGQGNYGYTF.

The genes are TRBV7-2 and TRBJ2-1, with 10 bases fitting TRBD2. This CDR3 has 16 amino acids. The ends lost 7 bases at V and 4 bases at J; junction bases unmatched: 10. Germline CDR1 is SGHTA and CDR2 is FQGNSA. CDR3 protein: CASNPRASGGYNEQFF. CDR3 sequence (DNA): TGTGCCAGCAACCCGAGGGCTAGCGGGGGATACAATGAGCAGTTCTTC.

This clone was counted at least ten times. The rearrangement joins TRBV30 to TRBJ2-2, with no clear D. The CDR3 has 11 residues. Germline CDR1 reads GTSNPN; CDR2 reads SVGIG (reference sequence). V lost 7 bases, J lost 7 bases, and 10 bases lay in between. The CDR3 here is CASSTGGELFF. In DNA form, the CDR3 reads TGTGCCTCCTCCACTGGCGGGGAGCTGTTTTTT.

The chain has TRBV5-1 and TRBJ1-6; D is possibly TRBD1 (6 bases). V shed 1 base and J shed 9 bases, with 17 bases lying between them. The CDR3 extends over 16 amino acids. Germline V gene lookup returns CDR1 SGHRS and CDR2 YFSETQ. Here the CDR3 DNA reads TGCGCCAGCAGCTTGAAAGGACAGACAAACATTTCACCCCTCCACTTT. It yields the protein CASSLKGQTNISPLHF.